This T cell receptor beta chain appears in the sequencing data of a study of OX40 agonist ivuxolimab in advanced cancers. Regarding the complete study: Ivuxolimab was a fully human IgG2 agonistic monoclonal antibody targeting the costimulatory receptor OX40 (CD134). Patients were allowed to have had prior anti-PD-1, anti-PD-L1 or anti-CTLA-4 therapy, and around 43% of the dose-escalation patients had been treated with checkpoint inhibitors. The point of sequencing TCRbeta in the periphery was to test whether ivuxolimab changed TCR sequence diversity and drove clonal T-cell expansion. Among the roughly 52 dose-escalation patients, roughly 20 had hepatocellular carcinoma, approximately 15 melanoma, 9 renal cell carcinoma and 9 head and neck cancer. Three dose-escalation patients achieved partial responses, one with hepatocellular carcinoma and two with cutaneous melanoma. The paper covers the monotherapy dose-escalation part of the phase I ivuxolimab trial, which included N ≈ 54 patients. Intravenous ivuxolimab was administered to patients every 2 weeks at six dose levels: 0.01, 0.1, 0.3, 1.5, 3 and 10 mg/kg. The dose-escalation cohort was roughly 80% male with a mean age of around 62 years, ranging from roughly 20 to 85. Beyond this particular receptor, the publication reports: On average, CD8+ T cells showed more expanded clones than CD4+ T cells after ivuxolimab. In partial responders in the 0.1-3.0 mg/kg groups, normalized peripheral clonal expansion was found to be among the lowest, especially among CD8+ T cells. At doses of 0.1 to 3.0 mg/kg, clonal expansion of both CD4+ and CD8+ blood T cells was observed from baseline to week 6. Which antigens the clonally expanded peripheral T cells were specific for was not determined. Low levels of normalized T-cell clonal expansion were also seen in some nonresponding patients.

Remarks on this clone: The specificity of this receptor is unknown. No base qualities exist here, and no much larger clone lies one base off it.

Taken from the germline V gene, the CDR1 and CDR2 loops are SGDLS and YYNGEE. V is pruned by 3 bases and J by 0 bases, leaving 11 bases of the junction without a gene match. Its CDR3 holds 18 amino acids, cysteine through phenylalanine. The CDR3 DNA has 54 bases and is translated from base 1. For sequencing of the TCRbeta CDR3 region, genomic DNA was extracted from the sorted cells. The immunoSEQ Assay was used to sequence the TCRbeta CDR3 regions. Imported from immuneACCESS, the table was reduced by TCRdb to in-frame sequences with V and J called. These copies leave out some clones; in studies compared against another copy, an unresolved V gene accounts for under half, and the cause of the remainder is not known. For this sample there are 8,500 to 9,000 clones; nearly 70% appear just once. The ten largest clones capture about 25% of the sample. Patients with a history of autoimmune disease or receiving systemic immunosuppression were excluded from the trial. In every dose cohort, peripheral blood was drawn for TCR sequencing at baseline, cycle 4 day 1, and cycle 7 day 1. Samples were obtained from an open-label, multicenter, first-in-human phase I dose-escalation trial of ivuxolimab. Adults with locally advanced or metastatic melanoma, renal cell carcinoma, hepatocellular carcinoma or head and neck squamous cell carcinoma were enrolled in the trial. Before TCR sequencing, CD4+ T cells and CD8+ T cells from peripheral blood were sorted into separate populations.

The clonotype originates from an adult with an advanced solid tumor such as melanoma, head and neck, liver or kidney cancer. This specimen consisted of CD4+ or CD8+ T cells sorted from blood, obtained in a trial of the OX40 agonist ivuxolimab. The rearrangement joined TRBV9 to TRBJ2-1, with TRBD2 identical over 8 junction bases. For the CDR3, the sequence is CASSAGGSGDSSYNEQFF. The DNA reads TGTGCCAGCAGCGCGGGGGGTAGCGGGGATAGCTCCTACAATGAGCAGTTCTTC. The CDR3 plus the reference TRBV9 and TRBJ2-1 genes for the other parts give the full variable domain: DSGVTQTPKHLITATGQRVTLRCSPRSGDLSVYWYQQSLDQGLQFLIQYYNGEERAKGNILERFSAQQFPDLHSELNLSSLELGDSALYFCASSAGGSGDSSYNEQFFGPGTRLTVL.